Listed below are T cell receptor beta chains from one sample, sequenced in a study of CXCR3-negative and CXCR3-positive naive CD8 T cells. TCRdb re-called the 5' RACE reads and shows each CDR3 protein once, DNA omitted. This sample's clone table lists tens of thousands of distinct CDR3 sequences. Sequencing input: naive CXCR3+ CD8+ T cells from blood. Source of these receptors: a human donor in good health. Some clones in this sample may be carry-over from other donors' samples. Both conserved end residues are part of each CDR3. Part of the rows lack a size; the others show once, few, many or a class for expanded clones.

size: .; J: TRBJ2-5; V: TRBV29-1; CDR3: CSVEGFGETQYF
size: .; J: TRBJ1-1; V: TRBV4-1; CDR3: CASSQDTGSDTEAFF
size: .; J: TRBJ2-1; V: TRBV18; CDR3: CASSPGTLSYNEQFF
size: .; J: TRBJ2-1; V: TRBV6-6; CDR3: CASSPPGTGGEQFF
size: .; J: TRBJ1-1; V: TRBV20-1; CDR3: CSAMTASNTEAFF
size: .; J: TRBJ2-7; V: TRBV6-2/TRBV6-3; CDR3: CASSYQGPYEQYF
size: .; J: TRBJ2-1; V: TRBV5-1; CDR3: CASSLVSYNEQFF
size: .; J: TRBJ1-2; V: TRBV7-9; CDR3: CASSKGGDAYGYTF
size: .; J: TRBJ2-1; V: TRBV7-9; CDR3: CASSSNVAGEEQFF
size: .; J: TRBJ1-1; V: TRBV29-1; CDR3: CSVEDLERKNTEAFF
size: .; J: TRBJ1-2; V: TRBV20-1; CDR3: CSARGLAGINYGYTF
size: .; J: TRBJ2-3; V: TRBV7-2; CDR3: CASSPSVTQYF
size: .; J: TRBJ2-3; V: TRBV7-3; CDR3: CASSLGLTSTDTQYF
size: .; J: TRBJ2-7; V: TRBV12-5; CDR3: CASGLPPYEQYF
size: .; J: TRBJ2-5; V: TRBV7-3; CDR3: CASSLAGTGGETQYF
size: .; J: TRBJ2-7; V: TRBV12-3/TRBV12-4; CDR3: CASSLMQGASYEQYF
size: .; J: TRBJ2-2; V: TRBV7-2; CDR3: CASSLAGDPGELFF
size: .; J: TRBJ2-1; V: TRBV12-3/TRBV12-4; CDR3: CARSLSGWVDEQFF
size: .; J: TRBJ2-7; V: TRBV29-1; CDR3: CSVQSSYEQYF
size: .; J: TRBJ2-5; V: TRBV6-5; CDR3: CASSPGHYVKETQYF
size: .; J: TRBJ2-3; V: TRBV12-3/TRBV12-4; CDR3: CASSPNQLAWMGADTQYF
size: .; J: TRBJ2-7; V: TRBV29-1; CDR3: CSAVPILAGGPIF
size: .; J: TRBJ2-3; V: TRBV20-1; CDR3: CSARDQQAGGAGTQYF
size: .; J: TRBJ2-7; V: TRBV29-1; CDR3: CSVSGGLGYEQYF
size: .; J: TRBJ2-1; V: TRBV19; CDR3: CASSTPWASSYNEQFF
size: .; J: TRBJ1-1; V: TRBV18; CDR3: CASSPPANTEAFF
size: .; J: TRBJ2-1; V: TRBV6-5; CDR3: CASSYSRQTVWNEQFF
size: .; J: TRBJ2-1; V: TRBV6-2/TRBV6-3; CDR3: CASSYPADRWGEQFF
size: .; J: TRBJ2-1; V: TRBV7-9; CDR3: CASSYAAEQFF
size: .; J: TRBJ2-3; V: TRBV2; CDR3: CASSDTSWSTDTQYF
size: .; J: TRBJ2-1; V: TRBV7-2; CDR3: CASSYGGPREQFF
size: .; J: TRBJ2-1; V: TRBV9; CDR3: CASSEGLAGDNEQFF
size: .; J: TRBJ2-3; V: TRBV12-3/TRBV12-4; CDR3: CASSRETRGDTQYF
size: .; J: TRBJ1-1; V: TRBV29-1; CDR3: CGATGMNTEAFF
size: .; J: TRBJ2-5; V: TRBV7-2; CDR3: CASSPELGLLGKETQYF
size: .; J: TRBJ2-5; V: TRBV29-1; CDR3: CSVDEAYRETQYF
size: .; J: TRBJ2-1; V: TRBV5-5; CDR3: CASRNEGGGAYNEQFF
size: .; J: TRBJ2-7; V: TRBV5-1; CDR3: CASSLRSGDFMEQYF
size: .; J: TRBJ1-5; V: TRBV12-3/TRBV12-4; CDR3: CASATGLDSNQPQHF
size: .; J: TRBJ2-3; V: TRBV28; CDR3: CASSSRLDIQDTQYF
size: .; J: TRBJ2-5; V: TRBV13; CDR3: CASSIPSGTAKETQYF
size: .; J: TRBJ2-3; V: TRBV9; CDR3: CASSVYSGGSTDTQYF
size: .; J: TRBJ2-1; V: TRBV7-3; CDR3: CASSFWAWDEQFF
size: .; J: TRBJ2-2; V: TRBV28; CDR3: CASSLWGTGELFF
size: .; J: TRBJ2-5; V: TRBV20-1; CDR3: CSASLDPQETQYF
size: .; J: TRBJ2-3; V: TRBV29-1; CDR3: CSVETPPGDTQYF
size: .; J: TRBJ2-3; V: TRBV12-3/TRBV12-4; CDR3: CASSALDSTDTQYF
size: medium-sized; J: TRBJ2-7; V: TRBV7-6; CDR3: CASSLTHRGPADEQYF
size: .; J: TRBJ2-2; V: TRBV29-1; CDR3: CSVEDLRGDANTGELFF
size: .; J: TRBJ1-1; V: TRBV6-2/TRBV6-3; CDR3: CASSKSGGVFEAFF
size: .; J: TRBJ2-7; V: TRBV6-2/TRBV6-3; CDR3: CASSYLQGVYEQYF
size: .; J: TRBJ2-1; V: TRBV7-3; CDR3: CASSLTALSGTDEQFF
size: .; J: TRBJ2-1; V: TRBV10-3; CDR3: CAISESGGDEQFF
size: .; J: TRBJ2-1; V: TRBV7-6; CDR3: CASSFLAGGLPNNEQFF
size: .; J: TRBJ2-1; V: TRBV29-1; CDR3: CSVEVTATDNEQFF
size: .; J: TRBJ2-5; V: TRBV25-1; CDR3: CASTGPGETQYF